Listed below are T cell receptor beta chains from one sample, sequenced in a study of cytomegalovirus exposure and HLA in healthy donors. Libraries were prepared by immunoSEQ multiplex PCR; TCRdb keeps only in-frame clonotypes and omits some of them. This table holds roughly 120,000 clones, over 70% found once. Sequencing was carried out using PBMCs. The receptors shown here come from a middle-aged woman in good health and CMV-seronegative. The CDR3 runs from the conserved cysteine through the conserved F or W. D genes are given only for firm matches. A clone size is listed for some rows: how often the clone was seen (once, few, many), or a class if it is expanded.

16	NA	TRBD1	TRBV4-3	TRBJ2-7	CASSQERSQGAYEQYF	TGCGCCAGCAGCCAAGAAAGAAGTCAGGGGGCTTACGAGCAGTACTTC
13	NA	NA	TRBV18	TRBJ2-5	CASSPRARATQYF	TGTGCCAGCTCACCACGTGCGAGGGCGACCCAGTACTTC
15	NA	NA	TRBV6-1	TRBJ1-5	CASRPQGGSNQPQHF	TGTGCCAGCAGGCCACAGGGAGGGAGCAATCAGCCCCAGCATTTT
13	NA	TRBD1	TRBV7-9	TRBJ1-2	CASTREAGGGYTF	TGTGCCAGCACGAGGGAAGCAGGGGGTGGCTACACCTTC
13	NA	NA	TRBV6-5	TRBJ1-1	CASSSPGNTEAFF	TGTGCCAGCAGTTCCCCGGGGAACACTGAAGCTTTCTTT
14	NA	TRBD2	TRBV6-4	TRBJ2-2	CASSLAANTGELFF	TGTGCCAGCAGCCTAGCGGCGAACACCGGGGAGCTGTTTTTT
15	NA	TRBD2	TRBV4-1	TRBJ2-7	CASSQSVTSGGQRDF	TGCGCCAGCAGCCAATCCGTTACATCGGGAGGCCAACGGGACTTC
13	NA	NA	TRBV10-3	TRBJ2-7	CAISESVSGEQYF	TGTGCCATCAGTGAGTCGGTTTCCGGCGAGCAGTACTTC
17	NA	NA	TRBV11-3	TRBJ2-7	CASSYVPGRESSYEQYF	TGTGCCAGCAGCTACGTCCCCGGCAGGGAAAGCTCCTACGAGCAGTACTTC
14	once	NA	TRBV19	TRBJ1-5	CASSVQASYQPQHF	TGTGCCAGTAGTGTACAGGCCTCCTATCAGCCCCAGCATTTT
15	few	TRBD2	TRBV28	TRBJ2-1	CASSTGTSGYNEQFF	TGTGCCAGCAGTACCGGAACTAGCGGCTACAATGAGCAGTTCTTC
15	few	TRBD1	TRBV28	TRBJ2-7	CASSSTGGSSYEQYF	TGTGCCAGCAGTTCAACAGGGGGAAGCTCCTACGAGCAGTACTTC
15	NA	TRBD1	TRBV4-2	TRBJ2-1	CASSPGQSSYNEQFF	TGTGCCAGCAGCCCGGGACAGAGCTCCTACAATGAGCAGTTCTTC
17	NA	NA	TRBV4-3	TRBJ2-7	CASSQDLQGRIGNEQYF	TGCGCCAGCAGCCAAGATCTACAGGGTAGGATAGGGAACGAGCAGTACTTC
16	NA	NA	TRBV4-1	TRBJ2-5	CASSHSLGRDGETQYF	TGCGCCAGCAGCCATTCTTTGGGGCGGGATGGAGAGACCCAGTACTTC
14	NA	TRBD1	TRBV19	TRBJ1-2	CASSLLGQGYGYTF	TGTGCCAGTAGTCTCCTAGGACAGGGGTATGGCTACACCTTC
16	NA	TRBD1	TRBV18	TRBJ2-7	CASSPAGQGISGEQYF	TGTGCCAGCTCACCGGCAGGACAGGGGATTTCGGGGGAGCAGTACTTC
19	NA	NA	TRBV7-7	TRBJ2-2	CASTAFATGPHRGTGELFF	TGTGCCAGCACCGCGTTCGCGACAGGTCCTCATCGTGGCACCGGGGAGCTGTTTTTT
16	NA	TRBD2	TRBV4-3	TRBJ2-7	CASSQDSLAGGYEQYF	TGCGCCAGCAGCCAAGATTCACTAGCGGGAGGCTACGAGCAGTACTTC
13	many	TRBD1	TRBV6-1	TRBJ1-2	CAIKQGANYGYTF	TGTGCCATCAAACAGGGGGCCAACTATGGCTACACCTTC
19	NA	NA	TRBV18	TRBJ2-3	CASSPMGLSQGFWADTQYF	TGTGCCAGCTCACCTATGGGACTCTCGCAAGGTTTTTGGGCAGATACGCAGTATTTT
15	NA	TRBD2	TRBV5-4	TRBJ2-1	CASSLEREGFNEQFF	TGTGCCAGCAGCTTGGAGCGGGAGGGCTTCAATGAGCAGTTCTTC
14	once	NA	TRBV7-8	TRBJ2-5	CASSWRTGGETQYF	TGTGCCAGCAGCTGGAGGACTGGGGGGGAGACCCAGTACTTC
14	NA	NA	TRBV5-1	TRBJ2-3	CASSLTGRTDTQYF	TGCGCCAGCAGCTTAACGGGTCGCACAGATACGCAGTATTTT
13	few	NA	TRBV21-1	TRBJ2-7	CARSRDRGYEQYF	TGTGCCAGGAGTAGGGACAGGGGGTACGAGCAGTACTTC
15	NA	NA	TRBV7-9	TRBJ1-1	CASSLDGWEFPEAFF	TGTGCCAGCAGCTTAGATGGATGGGAGTTCCCTGAAGCTTTCTTT
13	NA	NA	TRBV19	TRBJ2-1	CASSPTSQNEQFF	TGTGCCAGTAGTCCGACTAGTCAGAATGAGCAGTTCTTC
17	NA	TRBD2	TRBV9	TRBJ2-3	CASSARTSGGFTDTQYF	TGTGCCAGCAGCGCGCGGACTAGCGGGGGTTTCACAGATACGCAGTATTTT
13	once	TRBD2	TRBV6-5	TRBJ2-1	CASSQGLGNEQFF	TGTGCCAGCAGTCAGGGACTAGGGAATGAGCAGTTCTTC
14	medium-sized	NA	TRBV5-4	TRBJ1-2	CASSLWTATNGYTF	TGTGCCAGCAGCTTGTGGACAGCAACCAATGGCTACACCTTC
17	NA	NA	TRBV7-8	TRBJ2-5	CASSFQAGPGVGETQYF	TGTGCCAGCAGCTTCCAGGCGGGCCCGGGGGTGGGGGAGACCCAGTACTTC
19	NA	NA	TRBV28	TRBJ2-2	CASSSLGAVGLPNTGELFF	TGTGCCAGCAGTTCCTTAGGGGCGGTCGGACTACCGAACACCGGGGAGCTGTTTTTT
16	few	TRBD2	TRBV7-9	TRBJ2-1	CASTRFGGGRFGEQFF	TGTGCCAGCACCCGGTTCGGCGGGGGGAGGTTTGGTGAGCAGTTCTTC
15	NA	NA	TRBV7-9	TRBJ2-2	CASSLPRQYTGELFF	TGTGCCAGCAGCTTGCCACGACAGTATACCGGGGAGCTGTTTTTT
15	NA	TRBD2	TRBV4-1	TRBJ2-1	CASSPGGLSYNEQFF	TGCGCCAGCAGCCCGGGGGGGCTCTCCTACAATGAGCAGTTCTTC
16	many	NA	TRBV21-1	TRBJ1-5	CASSPGGTVSNQPQHF	TGTGCCAGCAGTCCTGGGGGGACAGTTAGCAATCAGCCCCAGCATTTT
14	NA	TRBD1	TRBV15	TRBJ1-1	CATSRTGTGSRPFF	TGCGCCACCAGCAGAACCGGGACAGGGAGTAGGCCTTTCTTT
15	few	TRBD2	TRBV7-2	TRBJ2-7	CASSLGLAGVYEQYF	TGTGCCAGCAGCTTAGGTCTAGCGGGAGTCTACGAGCAGTACTTC
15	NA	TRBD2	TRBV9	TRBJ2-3	CASSAPGRGGDTQYF	TGTGCCAGCAGCGCACCTGGGCGGGGGGGAGATACGCAGTATTTT
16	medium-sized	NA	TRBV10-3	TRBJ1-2	CAISESNWEGVWGYTF	TGTGCCATCAGTGAGTCCAACTGGGAGGGAGTCTGGGGCTACACCTTC
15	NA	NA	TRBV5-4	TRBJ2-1	CASSLITRPGNEQFF	TGTGCCAGCAGCTTGATAACTAGGCCGGGGAATGAGCAGTTCTTC
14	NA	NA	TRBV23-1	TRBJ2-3	CASSQRQGKGTQYF	TGCGCCAGCAGTCAGCGTCAGGGCAAGGGTACGCAGTATTTT